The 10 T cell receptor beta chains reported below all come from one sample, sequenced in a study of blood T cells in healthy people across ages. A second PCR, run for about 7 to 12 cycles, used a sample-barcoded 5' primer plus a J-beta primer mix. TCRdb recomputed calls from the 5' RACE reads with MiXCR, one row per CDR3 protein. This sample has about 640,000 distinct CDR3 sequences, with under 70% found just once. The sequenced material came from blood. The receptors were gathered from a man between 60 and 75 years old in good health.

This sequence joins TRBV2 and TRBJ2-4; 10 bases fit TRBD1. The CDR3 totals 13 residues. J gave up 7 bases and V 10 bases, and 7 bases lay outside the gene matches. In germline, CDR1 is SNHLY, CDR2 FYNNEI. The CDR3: CAITGTGANIQYF. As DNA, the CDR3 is TGTGCCATAACCGGGACAGGGGCTAACATTCAGTACTTC.

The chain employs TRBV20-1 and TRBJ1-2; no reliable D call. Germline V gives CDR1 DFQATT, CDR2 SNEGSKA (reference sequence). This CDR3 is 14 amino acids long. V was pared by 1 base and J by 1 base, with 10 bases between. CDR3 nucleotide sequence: TGCAGTGCTAGAGGGGAGGCAAATAACTATGGCTACACCTTC. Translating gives CSARGEANNYGYTF.

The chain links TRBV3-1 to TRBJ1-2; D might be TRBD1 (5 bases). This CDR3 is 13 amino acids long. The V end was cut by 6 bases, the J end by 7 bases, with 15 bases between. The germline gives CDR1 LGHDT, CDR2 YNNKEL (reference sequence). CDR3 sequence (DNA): TGTGCCAGCAGACCTGGAGGGGCGAGTGGCTACACCTTC. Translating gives CASRPGGASGYTF.

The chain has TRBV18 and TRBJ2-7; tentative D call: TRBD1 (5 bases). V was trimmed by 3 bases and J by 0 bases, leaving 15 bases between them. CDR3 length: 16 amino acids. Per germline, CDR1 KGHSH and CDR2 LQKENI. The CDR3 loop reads CASSPAGSVGSYEQYF. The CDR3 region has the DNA TGTGCCAGCTCACCGGCAGGGTCCGTCGGCTCCTACGAGCAGTACTTC.

This chain's CDR3 is CASTLGGQGVRGFSGANVLTF. The CDR3 region has the DNA TGTGCCAGCACCCTGGGAGGACAGGGAGTAAGAGGGTTCTCTGGGGCCAACGTCCTGACTTTC. The chain is built from TRBV6-1 and TRBJ2-6, with 8 bases that match TRBD1. Germline-derived CDR1 and CDR2 are MNHNS and SASEGT. Losses at the gene ends were 7 bases for V and 0 bases for J; bases not matched to a gene: 20. The CDR3 is 21 residues long.

This CDR3 is CASSLMTSHRETQYF. The CDR3 DNA is TGTGCCAGCAGCCTTATGACCTCCCATCGGGAGACCCAGTACTTC. The chain employs TRBV7-2 and TRBJ2-4; D unresolved. The end of the DNA aligns better with TRBJ2-5, so the J call may be wrong. There are 15 residues in the CDR3. CDR1 is SGHTA, CDR2 FQGNSA, per germline.

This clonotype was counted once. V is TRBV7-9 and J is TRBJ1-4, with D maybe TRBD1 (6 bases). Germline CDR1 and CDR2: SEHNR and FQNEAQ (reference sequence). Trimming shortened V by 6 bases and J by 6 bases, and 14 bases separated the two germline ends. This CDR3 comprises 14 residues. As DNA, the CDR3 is TGTGCCAGCAGAACAGGGATGGGAGATGAAAAACTGTTTTTT. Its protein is CASRTGMGDEKLFF.

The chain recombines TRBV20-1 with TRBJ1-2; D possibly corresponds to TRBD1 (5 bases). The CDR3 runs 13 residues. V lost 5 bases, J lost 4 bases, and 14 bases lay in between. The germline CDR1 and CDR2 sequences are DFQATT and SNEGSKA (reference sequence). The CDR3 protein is CSAFTGGSYGYTF. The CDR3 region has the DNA TGCAGTGCTTTCACAGGCGGATCCTATGGCTACACCTTC.

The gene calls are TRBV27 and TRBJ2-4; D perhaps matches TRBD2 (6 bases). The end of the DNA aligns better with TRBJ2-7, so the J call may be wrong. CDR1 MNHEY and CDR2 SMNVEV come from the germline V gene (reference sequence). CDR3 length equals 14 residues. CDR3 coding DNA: TGTGCCAGCATCCTAAGGGGACTGGGACCCGAGCAGTACTTC. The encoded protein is CASILRGLGPEQYF.

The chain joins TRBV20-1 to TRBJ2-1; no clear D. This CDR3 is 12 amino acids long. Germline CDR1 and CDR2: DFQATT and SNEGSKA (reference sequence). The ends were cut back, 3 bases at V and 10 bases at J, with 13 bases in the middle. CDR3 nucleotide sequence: TGCAGTGCTAGCAGCTCCGGTGGGGAGCAGTTCTTC. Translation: CSASSSGGEQFF.